The sequence of this T cell receptor (beta chain) was determined in a study of blood T cell repertoires in COVID-19. Study details: Acute-phase and convalescent COVID-19 samples originated in the United States, Italy and Spain. The analysed material was cDNA or gDNA that came from T cells, B-cell-depleted T cells, or PBMCs.

Patients at the Seattle site were enrolled during active infection and followed longitudinally. V was shortened by 9 bases and J by 0 bases, with 8 bases between the two germline ends. Germline V CDR1 and CDR2: SGHNT, YENEEA. The CDR3 consists of 12 residues. As originally analysed: Using reference gene primer amplification, nucleated cell counts were estimated. Repertoires were generated with immunoSEQ multiplex PCR, while TCRdb's copy carries only in-frame clones and drops some. The DNA gave D and trimming, while V, J and clone size come from that table. The sample contains approximately 100,000 clones, 80% to 90% of which appear only once.

Sequencing was carried out using peripheral blood. This TCR was sampled from a human donor with COVID-19, enrolled during active disease. The donor label of this sample is uncertain. The chain employs TRBV11-3 and TRBJ1-1; no clear D. The CDR3 loop reads CASGTVNTEAFF. For the CDR3, the DNA is TGTGCCAGTGGTACGGTGAACACTGAAGCTTTCTTT. The variable domain in full, completed from reference TRBV11-3 and TRBJ1-1, reads EAGVVQSPRYKIIEKKQPVAFWCNPISGHNTLYWYLQNLGQGPELLIRYENEEAVDDSQLPKDRFSAERLKGVDSTLKIQPAELGDSAVYLCASGTVNTEAFFGQGTRLTVV.